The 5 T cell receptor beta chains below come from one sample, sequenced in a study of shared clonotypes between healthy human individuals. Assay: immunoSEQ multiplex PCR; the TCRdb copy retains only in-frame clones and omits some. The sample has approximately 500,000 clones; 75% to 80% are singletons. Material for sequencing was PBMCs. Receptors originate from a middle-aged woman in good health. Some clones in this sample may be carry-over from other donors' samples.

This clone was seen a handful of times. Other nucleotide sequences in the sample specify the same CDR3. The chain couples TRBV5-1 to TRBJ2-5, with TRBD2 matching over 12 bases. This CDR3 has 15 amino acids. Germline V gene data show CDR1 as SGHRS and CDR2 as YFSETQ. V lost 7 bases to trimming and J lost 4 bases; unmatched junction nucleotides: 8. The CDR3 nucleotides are TGCGCCAGCTCAAGACTAGCGGGAGTGGGAGAGACCCAGTACTTC. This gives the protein CASSRLAGVGETQYF.

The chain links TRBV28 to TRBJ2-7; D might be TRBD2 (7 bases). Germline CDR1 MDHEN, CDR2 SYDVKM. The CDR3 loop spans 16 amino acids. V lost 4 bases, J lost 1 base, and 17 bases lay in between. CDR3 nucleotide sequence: TGTGCCAGCAGTTCCCCCAGGGGAGGGCTGTCCTACGAGCAGTACTTC. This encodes CASSSPRGGLSYEQYF.

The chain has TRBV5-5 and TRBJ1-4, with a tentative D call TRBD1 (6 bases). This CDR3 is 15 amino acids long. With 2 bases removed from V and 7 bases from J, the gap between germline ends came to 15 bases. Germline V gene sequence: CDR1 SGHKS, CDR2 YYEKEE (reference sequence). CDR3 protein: CASSLGAGGVEKLFF. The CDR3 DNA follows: TGTGCCAGCAGCTTAGGAGCTGGGGGCGTTGAAAAACTGTTTTTT.

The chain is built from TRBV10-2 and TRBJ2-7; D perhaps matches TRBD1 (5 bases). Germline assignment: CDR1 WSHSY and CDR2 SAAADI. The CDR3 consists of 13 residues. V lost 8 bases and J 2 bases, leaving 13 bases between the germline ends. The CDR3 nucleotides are TGCGCCAGCGGGCCTGACAGCACCTACGAGCAGTACTTC. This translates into CASGPDSTYEQYF.

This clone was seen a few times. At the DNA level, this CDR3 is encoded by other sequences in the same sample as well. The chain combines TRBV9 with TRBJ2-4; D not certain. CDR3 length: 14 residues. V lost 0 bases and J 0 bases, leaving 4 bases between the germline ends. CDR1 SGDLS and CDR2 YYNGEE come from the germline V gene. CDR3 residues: CASSVDLAKNIQYF. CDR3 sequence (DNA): TGTGCCAGCAGCGTAGATCTAGCCAAAAACATTCAGTACTTC.